Here is one T cell receptor (beta chain) with its context. Its target is unknown. What was sequenced were expressed TCRB transcripts, since all of the isolated RNA had been reverse transcribed. The protocol was immunoSEQ multiplex PCR, while the TCRdb copy is restricted to in-frame clones and leaves out a portion. The sample yields 350,000 to 450,000 clones, around 14% seen once. Germline-derived CDR1 and CDR2 are SNHLY and FYNNEI. Trimming removed 3 bases from V and 7 bases from J, with 9 bases in between. The length of the CDR3 is 12 residues. This specimen comes from a study of beta chain features in type 1 diabetes. Study summary: Healthy donors and patients had similar age, gender and cell yields.

Broader study findings: VDJ junctions in type 1 diabetes patients carried more deletions and fewer insertions.

This TCR derives from a man younger than 45 in good health. Sequencing was carried out using naive CD4+ T cells from blood. The J gene is TRBJ2-5, the V gene TRBV2; D not certain. The CDR3: CASSDGRPTQYF. The CDR3 DNA follows: TGTGCCAGCAGTGATGGCAGGCCGACCCAGTACTTC.